This TCR beta chain is drawn from a study of cytomegalovirus exposure and HLA in healthy donors. Study-level points and caveats: Later analysis demonstrated an association between a missense DCLRE1C variant and TCR beta V- and J-gene trimming.

To note about this clone: Its antigen is currently unknown.

In germline, CDR1 is SGHVS, CDR2 FNYEAQ. This CDR3 comprises 16 residues. Losses at the gene ends were 1 base for V and 2 bases for J; bases not matched to a gene: 8. The PCR had 60 Vbeta and 13 Jbeta primers. Method: immunoSEQ multiplex PCR; TCRdb's copy keeps in-frame clones and lacks some. The sample includes 110,000 or so clones, 82% of them seen just once. The sequence derives from a woman between 18 and 30 years old in good health and CMV-seronegative. This sequence joins TRBV7-6 and TRBJ2-7; TRBD2 aligns across 7 bases. The sample was PBMCs. CDR3 coding DNA: TGTGCCAGCAGCTTAGAATCGGGGGGTAGGCCCTACGAGCAGTACTTC. It translates to CASSLESGGRPYEQYF.